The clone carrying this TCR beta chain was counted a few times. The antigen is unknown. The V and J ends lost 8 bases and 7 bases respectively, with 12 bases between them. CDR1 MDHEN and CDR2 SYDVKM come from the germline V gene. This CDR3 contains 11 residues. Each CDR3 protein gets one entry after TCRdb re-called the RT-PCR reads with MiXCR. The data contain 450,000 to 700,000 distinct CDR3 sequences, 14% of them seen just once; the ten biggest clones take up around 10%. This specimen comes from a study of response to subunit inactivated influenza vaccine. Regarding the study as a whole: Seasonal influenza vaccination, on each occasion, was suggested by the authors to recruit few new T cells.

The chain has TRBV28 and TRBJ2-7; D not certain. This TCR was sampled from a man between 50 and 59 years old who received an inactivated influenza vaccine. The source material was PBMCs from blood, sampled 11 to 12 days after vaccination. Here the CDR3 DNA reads TGTGCCAGCGGGCTAACCTTAGAGCAGTACTTC. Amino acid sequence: CASGLTLEQYF.